These 29 T cell receptor beta chains were all obtained from the same sample, sequenced in a study of blood T cells in healthy people across ages. Using a J-beta primer mix together with a sample-barcoded 5' primer, a second PCR was run for roughly 7 to 12 cycles. TCRdb analysed the 5' RACE reads with MiXCR anew, one entry per CDR3 protein. The table lists some 1.4 million distinct CDR3 sequences, approximately 40% of them singletons. Sequences were obtained from blood. These receptors were collected from a woman aged 18-30 years in good health.

The chain links TRBV12-3 or TRBV12-4 to TRBJ2-7; D is perhaps TRBD2 (6 bases). CDR3 size: 13 residues. Trimming removed 9 bases at V and 7 bases at J, with 19 bases between. CDR3 in DNA: TGTGCCAGTAGCCACGGGACTCTTAATGAGCAGTACTTC. As protein: CASSHGTLNEQYF.

This clonotype was seen repeatedly, ten times or more. The junction differs from germline at one of its ends, possibly a read error. The J gene is TRBJ1-2, the V gene TRBV7-2, with D maybe TRBD1 (5 bases). CDR1 and CDR2 from the germline V gene are SGHTA and FQGNSA. This CDR3 is built from 13 residues. CDR3 protein: CASSSGTVYGYTF. DNA for the CDR3: TGCGCCAGCAGCTCCGGGACGGTCTATGGCTACACCTTC.

The DNA for the CDR3 is TGTGCCAGCAGCGTAGACATGGAGACCCAGTACTTC. Its protein product is CASSVDMETQYF. The gene calls are TRBV9 and TRBJ2-5; D call uncertain. The CDR3 runs 12 residues. Trimming cost V 0 bases and J 5 bases, with 5 bases left between them. Germline V lookup: CDR1 SGDLS, CDR2 YYNGEE.

V and J are TRBV20-1 and TRBJ2-5; 7 positions agree with TRBD1. The germline V gene has CDR1 DFQATT and CDR2 SNEGSKA (reference sequence). V was clipped by 6 bases and J by 5 bases; unmatched bases: 9. This CDR3 has 13 residues. In nucleotides, the CDR3 is TGCAGTGCCCCTGACAGGGTCGGGGAGACCCAGTACTTC. This encodes CSAPDRVGETQYF.

The chain links TRBV6-5 to TRBJ1-1; TRBD1 agrees at 9 bases. V lost 0 bases and J lost 11; bases outside the gene matches: 7. CDR1 and CDR2 from the germline V gene are MNHEY and SVGAGI. This CDR3 is built from 14 residues. The CDR3 here is CASSYSRGGQGAFF. The CDR3 nucleotides read TGTGCCAGCAGTTACTCGAGGGGAGGACAGGGGGCTTTCTTT.

This clonotype was counted between two and nine times. The chain has TRBV5-1 and TRBJ1-4; 7 bases match TRBD1. The J segment lost 4 bases and the V segment lost 0 bases, leaving 6 bases of the junction unmatched. The CDR3 covers 16 residues. The V gene's germline CDR1 is SGHRS and CDR2 YFSETQ. The CDR3 DNA sequence: TGCGCCAGCAGCTTGGCTGCGGGACAGAATAATGAAAAACTGTTTTTT. Translation: CASSLAAGQNNEKLFF.

Only one count was recorded for this clonotype. The V and J genes are TRBV5-1 and TRBJ2-1; maybe TRBD1 (6 bases). The CDR3 has 14 amino acids. Trimming cost V 0 bases and J 13 bases, with 17 bases left between them. The V gene's germline CDR1 is SGHRS and CDR2 YFSETQ. CDR3: CASSLGSRGETQFF. The CDR3 region has the DNA TGCGCCAGCAGCTTGGGGTCCAGGGGAGAGACCCAGTTCTTC.

This clonotype was seen only a few times. The chain has TRBV12-3 or TRBV12-4 and TRBJ2-1; a weak D match, TRBD2 (5 bases). CDR3 length: 15 residues. V was trimmed by 6 bases and J by 2 bases, leaving 14 bases between them. CDR3 loop: CASSDGLPTYNEQFF. The CDR3 DNA sequence: TGTGCCAGCAGCGACGGACTTCCGACCTACAATGAGCAGTTCTTC.

The chain is built from TRBV7-2 and TRBJ2-4; no reliable D call. CDR1 and CDR2 (germline): SGHTA, FQGNSA. Trimming left V 3 bases short and J 2 bases short, with 11 bases between. This CDR3 has 15 residues. The CDR3 is CASSLAGSTKNIQYF. In DNA form, the CDR3 reads TGTGCCAGCAGCTTGGCAGGATCTACCAAAAACATTCAGTACTTC.

Here the CDR3 DNA reads TGTGCCAGCAGTTCAGAGGGGGTCTCAGATACGCAGTATTTT. Its translation is CASSSEGVSDTQYF. The V and J genes are TRBV2 and TRBJ2-3; a possible D gene is TRBD1 (6 bases). This CDR3 has 14 residues. The V gene lost 5 bases and the J gene lost 4 bases, with 13 bases spanning the gap. Germline V lookup: CDR1 SNHLY, CDR2 FYNNEI.

The genes are TRBV7-9 and TRBJ1-1; unclear D gene. V was pared by 1 base and J by 5 bases, with 8 bases between. The germline V gene encodes CDR1 SEHNR and CDR2 FQNEAQ (reference sequence). CDR3 length equals 13 residues. As DNA, the CDR3 is TGTGCCAGCAGCTTAGTTATGGGAACTGAAGCTTTCTTT. Amino acid sequence: CASSLVMGTEAFF.

The chain uses TRBV20-1 and TRBJ1-5; maybe TRBD1 (5 bases). Per germline, CDR1 DFQATT and CDR2 SNEGSKA (reference sequence). CDR3 length equals 17 residues. Trimming stripped 3 bases from V and 3 bases from J, with 21 bases between. CDR3 in DNA: TGCAGTGCTAGTTCATCGGGGGGTGGATCCCCCAATCAGCCCCAGCATTTT. This gives the protein CSASSSGGGSPNQPQHF.

The chain carries TRBV3-1 and TRBJ2-1, with a weak D call TRBD2 (6 bases). Per germline, CDR1 LGHDT and CDR2 YNNKEL (reference sequence). The CDR3 is 14 residues long. V lost 5 bases and J lost 7, with 15 bases in between. The CDR3 protein is CASSSGLERNEQFF. In DNA form, the CDR3 reads TGTGCCAGCAGCTCGGGACTCGAGAGAAATGAGCAGTTCTTC.

The rearrangement uses TRBV2 and TRBJ1-1; 7 bases align to TRBD1. V lost 8 bases to trimming and J lost 4 bases; unmatched junction nucleotides: 10. CDR3 length: 14 residues. Germline CDR1 reads SNHLY; CDR2 reads FYNNEI. CDR3 loop: CASGYRGGGTEAFF. The CDR3, as DNA: TGTGCCAGCGGCTACAGGGGAGGCGGCACTGAAGCTTTCTTT.

This clonotype occurred a few times. The chain uses TRBV2 and TRBJ1-4, with TRBD1 identical over 7 bases. This CDR3 contains 15 residues. Looked up from germline, CDR1 is SNHLY and CDR2 is FYNNEI. V dropped 6 bases and J dropped 3; count of bases not matched to a gene: 7. The CDR3 DNA sequence: TGTGCCAGCAGGAGAACAGGGGATCCTAATGAAAAACTGTTTTTT. It codes for CASRRTGDPNEKLFF.

The chain has TRBV6-6 and TRBJ2-7, with 8 bases lining up with TRBD1. Germline V gene lookup returns CDR1 MNHNY and CDR2 SVGAGI (reference sequence). V trimming: 8 bases; J trimming: 2 bases; junction bases outside the gene matches: 11. This CDR3 contains 15 residues. CDR3 sequence: CASEGWGTGTYEQYF. The CDR3 nucleotides read TGTGCCAGCGAGGGATGGGGGACAGGAACCTACGAGCAGTACTTC.

Comment on this clonotype: An end of the junction differs from the germline gene, which may be a read error. Here the CDR3 DNA reads TGTGCCAGCAGCTTGTTTCAGGGGGCATTTGTTTACAATAAGCAGTTCTTC. This sequence encodes CASSLFQGAFVYNKQFF. The chain recombines TRBV5-4 with TRBJ2-1; 8 nucleotides agree with TRBD1. The germline gives CDR1 SGHNT, CDR2 YYREEE (reference sequence). The CDR3 is 17 amino acids.

This sequence joins TRBV27 and TRBJ1-5; TRBD1 is a possible D gene (5 bases). CDR1 is MNHEY and CDR2 is SMNVEV in the germline V gene (reference sequence). This CDR3 has 16 amino acids. Trimming left V 2 bases short and J 5 bases short, with 16 bases between. Written as DNA, the CDR3 is TGTGCCAGCAGTTTAACGCCAGGGTCTGGTCATCAGCCCCAGCATTTT. This sequence encodes CASSLTPGSGHQPQHF.

The V call is TRBV5-1, the J call TRBJ2-7; no clear D. Germline loops: CDR1 SGHRS, CDR2 YFSETQ. Between the trimmed V and J ends, which lost 1 base and 2 bases, there was a span of 7 bases. The CDR3 is 13 residues long. This CDR3 reads CASSLPDAYEQYF. DNA of the CDR3: TGCGCCAGCAGCTTGCCGGATGCCTACGAGCAGTACTTC.

This clonotype occurred a few times. The chain employs TRBV12-3 or TRBV12-4 and TRBJ1-2, with 7 bases identical to TRBD1. V trimming: 6 bases; J trimming: 0 bases; junction bases outside the gene matches: 7. The CDR3 has 15 residues. The CDR3 reads CASSPPTGTNYGYTF. CDR3 in DNA: TGTGCCAGCAGCCCTCCGACAGGGACTAACTATGGCTACACCTTC.

This clonotype was recorded a few times. The chain carries TRBV9 and TRBJ1-2; 8 nucleotides agree with TRBD1. V shed 0 bases, J shed 5 bases, and the junction held 6 bases outside the gene matches. There are 15 residues in the CDR3. Germline loops: CDR1 SGDLS, CDR2 YYNGEE. DNA of the CDR3: TGTGCCAGCAGCGTAGCCCTGGGACAGGAGTATGGCTACACCTTC. It specifies CASSVALGQEYGYTF.

This clonotype was seen a few times. This rearrangement joins TRBV5-1 to TRBJ2-7; D is unclear. V lost 4 bases to trimming and J lost 2 bases, with 16 bases between them. This CDR3 has 15 residues. Looked up from germline, CDR1 is SGHRS and CDR2 is YFSETQ. In DNA, the CDR3 is TGCGCCAGCAGCGGCGGCCCGACAACAACCTACGAGCAGTACTTC. It encodes CASSGGPTTTYEQYF.

This clonotype occurred a few times. This rearrangement joins TRBV29-1 to TRBJ2-1; 14 bases map to TRBD2. Germline lookup yields CDR1 SQVTM and CDR2 ANQGSEA. The CDR3 has 14 residues. Trimming at V came to 5 bases and at J to 7 bases, leaving 4 bases not matched to a gene. CDR3 DNA: TGCAGCGTTTTCGGACTAGCGGGAGGTAATGAGCAGTTCTTC. Amino acids: CSVFGLAGGNEQFF.

This sequence joins TRBV25-1 and TRBJ1-6, with 7 bases lining up with TRBD1. This CDR3 spans 17 amino acids. Trimming removed 6 bases from V and 8 bases from J; junction bases left unmatched: 16. CDR1 is MGHDK and CDR2 is SYGVNS in the germline V gene. The CDR3: CASSDPTTGTAYSPLHF. In nucleotides, the CDR3 is TGTGCCAGCAGCGACCCCACCACCGGGACAGCCTATTCACCCCTCCACTTT.

This clonotype was observed once. This chain uses TRBV12-3 or TRBV12-4 with TRBJ2-6, with D unresolved. The CDR3 loop spans 17 amino acids. Deletions cut 6 bases from V and 0 bases from J, with 15 bases between. CDR3 amino acids: CASRDTLTDSGANVLTF. CDR3 sequence (DNA): TGTGCCAGCAGAGATACGCTGACGGACTCTGGGGCCAACGTCCTGACTTTC.

The chain carries TRBV19 and TRBJ2-1; 8 bases fit TRBD1. Looked up from germline, CDR1 is LNHDA and CDR2 is SQIVND (reference sequence). The CDR3 length is 15 residues. After removal of 5 bases from V and 6 bases from J, the junction contained 9 bases not matched to a gene. The CDR3 here is CASSDDRGRANEQFF. CDR3 coding DNA: TGTGCCAGTAGTGATGACAGGGGCCGTGCCAATGAGCAGTTCTTC.

The V and J genes are TRBV20-1 and TRBJ2-3, with 15 bases identical to TRBD2. Germline V CDR1 and CDR2: DFQATT, SNEGSKA (reference sequence). This CDR3 contains 15 residues. J was trimmed by 6 bases and V by 1 base; bases with no gene match: 2. The CDR3 nucleotides are TGCAGTGCTAGAGTTGGGACTAGCGGGGGGGATACGCAGTATTTT. Translating it yields CSARVGTSGGDTQYF.

The V call is TRBV7-6, the J call TRBJ2-1, with 7 bases lining up with TRBD2. The DNA end lines up better with TRBJ2-7; the J call may be wrong. Germline V gene sequence: CDR1 SGHVS, CDR2 FNYEAQ. This CDR3 is built from 15 residues. CDR3 bases: TGTGCCAGCAGCTTAGCGAAAGGGACTACACTCGAGCAGTACTTC. Its translation is CASSLAKGTTLEQYF.

V gene TRBV5-1 combines with J gene TRBJ2-7; 10 bases are a match to TRBD1. The CDR3 covers 14 residues. The germline V gene encodes CDR1 SGHRS and CDR2 YFSETQ. The junction had 5 bases not matched to a gene; V was cut back by 7 bases and J by 1 base. The CDR3 reads CASGTGAGSYEQYF. The CDR3 DNA is TGCGCCAGCGGGACAGGGGCGGGATCCTACGAGCAGTACTTC.